The source of this T cell receptor (beta chain) is a study of vaccination and CD4 T cells after COVID-19. Worth noting for this clonotype: What it recognizes is unknown.

V was clipped by 0 bases and J by 3 bases; unmatched bases: 3. The CDR3 contains 15 residues. Per the germline V gene, CDR1 is MNHEY and CDR2 is SVGAGI. Once obtained from cultured CD4+ T cells, the DNA was sequenced using the Oncomine TCR Beta short-read assay. TCRdb reprocessed the PCR reads with MiXCR, giving one entry per CDR3 protein. This table holds approximately 13,000 distinct CDR3 sequences, roughly 27% found once. Noted treatment: roughly ten-day PBMC culture with coronavirus spike peptide pools or control peptides (ViraFEST assay). This chain joins TRBV6-5 and TRBJ2-7; 9 bases are shared with TRBD1. The sequencing used CD4+ T cells from blood, cultured in vitro, collected before SARS-CoV-2 vaccination. This clonotype was obtained from a human donor who received a COVID-19 vaccine. The CDR3 loop reads CASSYSRDRVYEQYF. The DNA for the CDR3 is TGTGCCAGCAGTTACTCCCGGGACAGGGTCTACGAGCAGTACTTC.